The rows below give T cell receptor beta chains drawn from one sample of a study. A single record per CDR3 protein comes from TCRdb applying MiXCR to the RT-PCR reads. The table lists more than 600,000 distinct CDR3 sequences, approximately 14% of them singletons. The specimen sequenced was memory CD4+ T cells from blood. The receptors here all came from a female donor in good health, serving as a healthy control. Both conserved end residues are part of each CDR3. Clone size is stated in some rows and not others, as once, few, many or a class when expanded.

J	size	V	CDR3
TRBJ2-1	NA	TRBV28	CASSEVRNEQFF
TRBJ2-1	many	TRBV20-1	CSARDISPSVVNEQFF
TRBJ2-3	many	TRBV20-1	CSACLAGGEGTDTQYF
TRBJ2-7	NA	TRBV9	CASSVGDGGWAYEQYF
TRBJ1-1	NA	TRBV3-1	CASSLSEGNTEAFF
TRBJ2-7	many	TRBV6-5	CASSRPGGSYEQYF
TRBJ1-2	NA	TRBV11-2	CASSLWGTLGYTF
TRBJ2-1	few	TRBV6-2/TRBV6-3	CASSGLAGSINEQFF
TRBJ1-1	NA	TRBV5-8	CASSLWDGMNTEAFF
TRBJ2-2	NA	TRBV12-3/TRBV12-4	CASRPAGGRTWELFF
TRBJ2-2	NA	TRBV3-1	CASSQSGPNTGELFF
TRBJ2-7	many	TRBV7-2	CASSLGLAGLYEQYF
TRBJ2-1	NA	TRBV7-9	CATLTGPEGNEQFF
TRBJ1-3	many	TRBV6-5	CASRFGLRSGNTIYF
TRBJ1-1	NA	TRBV27	CASSLGRGLKAFF
TRBJ2-3	many	TRBV29-1	CSVDGRAGTDTQYF
TRBJ2-2	NA	TRBV6-5	CASSDLAGTNTGELFF
TRBJ2-1	NA	TRBV6-1	CASSVTGWNNEQFF
TRBJ2-1	few	TRBV5-1	CASSSGTSDYNEQFF
TRBJ2-1	many	TRBV5-1	CASSLAAGGLLNEQFF
TRBJ2-1	many	TRBV30	CAWSVPASGEQFF
TRBJ2-4	NA	TRBV5-6	CASSLVGGLAKNIQYF
TRBJ1-3	many	TRBV6-1	CASSEGVRSGGNTIYF
TRBJ1-5	many	TRBV30	CAWSDQGGLNQPQHF
TRBJ1-2	NA	TRBV5-1	CASSPSGTGYGYTF
TRBJ1-4	NA	TRBV7-8	CASSLVSGLGEKLFF
TRBJ1-2	many	TRBV29-1	CSVDDSYGYTF
TRBJ2-1	many	TRBV6-5	CASSYSDSYNEQFF
TRBJ2-5	NA	TRBV6-4	CASSDEIRQGAQTQYF